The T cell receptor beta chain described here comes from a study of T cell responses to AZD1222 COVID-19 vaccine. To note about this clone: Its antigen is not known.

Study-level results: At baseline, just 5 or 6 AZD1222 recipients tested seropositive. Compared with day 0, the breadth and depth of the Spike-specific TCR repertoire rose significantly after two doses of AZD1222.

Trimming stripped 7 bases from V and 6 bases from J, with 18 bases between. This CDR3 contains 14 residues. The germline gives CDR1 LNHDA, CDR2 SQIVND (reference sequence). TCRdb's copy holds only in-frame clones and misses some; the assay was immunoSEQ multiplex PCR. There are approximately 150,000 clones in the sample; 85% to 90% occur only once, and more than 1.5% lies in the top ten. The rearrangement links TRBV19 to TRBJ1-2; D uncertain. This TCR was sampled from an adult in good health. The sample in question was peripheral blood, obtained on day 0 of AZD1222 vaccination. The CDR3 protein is CASTPISASDGYTF. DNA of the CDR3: TGTGCCAGTACCCCGATATCAGCGTCGGATGGCTACACCTTC.